The 16 T cell receptor beta chains given below trace back to one sample, sequenced in a study of shared clonotypes between healthy human individuals. The data were produced by immunoSEQ multiplex PCR, yet TCRdb's version contains in-frame clones alone and is incomplete. The data hold 100,000 to 120,000 clones, with around 68% observed a single time. Specimen: memory CD8+ T cells sorted from blood. This sample's subset: CD45RO+ cells pooled with CCR7-negative TemRA cells. Receptors were obtained from a woman aged 25 to 39 in good health.

The chain carries TRBV25-1 and TRBJ1-4, with 7 nucleotides matching TRBD1. Germline lookup yields CDR1 MGHDK and CDR2 SYGVNS. The CDR3 consists of 15 residues. V gave up 4 bases and J gave up 8 bases; unmatched junction bases: 10. The DNA of the CDR3 is TGTGCCAGCAGTGCAAGACAGGGTGAAGAGGAAAAACTGTTTTTT. This translates into CASSARQGEEEKLFF.

This clone came up a few times. This chain uses TRBV10-3 with TRBJ2-5, with 9 bases fitting TRBD1. The CDR3 is made up of 15 amino acids. Looked up from germline, CDR1 is ENHRY and CDR2 is SYGVKD. V shed 3 bases and J 4 bases; nucleotides not matched to a gene: 6. CDR3 bases: TGTGCCATCAGTGAAAGGACAGGGGAATCAGAGACCCAGTACTTC. This gives the protein CAISERTGESETQYF.

V and J are TRBV6-1 and TRBJ1-5, with D perhaps TRBD1 (5 bases). The V gene lost 6 bases and the J gene lost 1 base, with 13 bases spanning the gap. This CDR3 has 15 amino acids. Germline-derived CDR1 and CDR2 are MNHNS and SASEGT. CDR3 loop: CASSAGTHSNQPQHF. CDR3 nucleotide sequence: TGTGCCAGCAGCGCTGGGACCCACAGCAATCAGCCCCAGCATTTT.

This clone was detected only a few times. The chain joins TRBV5-1 to TRBJ2-3; 10 bases agree with TRBD2. Germline CDR1 is SGHRS and CDR2 is YFSETQ. The junction had 6 bases not matched to a gene; V was cut back by 5 bases and J by 3 bases. The CDR3 has 15 amino acids. The CDR3 is CASSAGTSETDTQYF. CDR3 nucleotides: TGCGCCAGCAGTGCCGGGACTAGCGAAACAGATACGCAGTATTTT.

The gene calls are TRBV6-1 and TRBJ2-7; weak D call: TRBD1 (6 bases). V dropped 10 bases and J dropped 5 bases, with 15 bases sitting between them. Germline CDR1 is MNHNS and CDR2 is SASEGT. The CDR3 has 12 amino acids. CDR3 sequence: CATERQDNEQYF. The CDR3 region has the DNA TGTGCCACCGAAAGACAGGACAACGAGCAGTACTTC.

The chain combines TRBV7-8 with TRBJ2-7; 12 bases are shared with TRBD1. V gave up 5 bases and J gave up 2 bases; unmatched junction bases: 1. Germline loops: CDR1 SGHVS, CDR2 FQNEAQ. This CDR3 is 14 amino acids long. The CDR3 loop is CASSGDRGPYEQYF. The CDR3 DNA sequence: TGTGCCAGCAGCGGGGACAGGGGGCCCTACGAGCAGTACTTC. Based on the CDR3 plus reference TRBV7-8 and TRBJ2-7, the full variable domain is GAGVSQSPRYKVAKRGQDVALRCDPISGHVSLFWYQQALGQGPEFLTYFQNEAQLDKSGLPSDRFFAERPEGSVSTLKIQRTQQEDSAVYLCASSGDRGPYEQYFGPGTRLTVT.

V is TRBV6-1 and J is TRBJ2-6; TRBD1 or TRBD2 may be the D gene (5 bases each). V lost 6 bases and J lost 0, with 9 bases in between. The CDR3 is made up of 15 amino acids. The germline CDR1 and CDR2 sequences are MNHNS and SASEGT. The CDR3 reads CASSPGRSGANVLTF. CDR3 DNA: TGTGCCAGCAGCCCGGGGCGCTCTGGGGCCAACGTCCTGACTTTC.

The chain joins TRBV29-1 to TRBJ2-7, with 8 bases aligning to TRBD1. The CDR3 contains 12 residues. Trimming removed 7 bases from V and 0 bases from J; junction bases left unmatched: 2. Germline loops: CDR1 SQVTM, CDR2 ANQGSEA. CDR3 nucleotides: TGCAGCGGGGGACAGGACTCCTACGAGCAGTACTTC. Protein sequence: CSGGQDSYEQYF.

Comment on this clone: Distinct nucleotide sequences in the sample also encode this CDR3. This sequence joins TRBV10-3 and TRBJ2-5; the match to TRBD2 covers 8 bases. The J call may be faulty, since TRBJ2-7 better matches the DNA end. The CDR3 runs to 12 residues. Germline V gives CDR1 ENHRY, CDR2 SYGVKD. CDR3 coding DNA: TGTGCCATAGGACTAGCCTCCTACGAGCAGTACTTC. It encodes CAIGLASYEQYF.

The sample holds many counts of this clone. The genes are TRBV5-6 and TRBJ2-7; tentative D call: TRBD2 (7 bases). CDR3 length equals 15 residues. Germline V gene lookup returns CDR1 SGHDT and CDR2 YYEEEE. V was shortened by 2 bases and J by 4 bases, with 16 bases between the two germline ends. As DNA, the CDR3 is TGTGCCAGCAGCTTTTTCGGGGGGCTGGGATACGAGCAGTACTTC. It translates to CASSFFGGLGYEQYF.

This clone appeared once. The chain combines TRBV14 with TRBJ2-1; possible D gene TRBD2, 5 bases. Trimming removed 8 bases from V and 5 bases from J, with 16 bases in between. CDR3 length equals 14 residues. CDR1 is SGHDN, CDR2 FVKESK, per germline. The CDR3 DNA follows: TGTGCCAGCTACCGCTCGGACTCACACAATGAGCAGTTCTTC. Protein sequence: CASYRSDSHNEQFF.

This clone showed up just once. This chain connects TRBV25-1 to TRBJ2-1; 10 bases line up with TRBD2. Germline V lookup: CDR1 MGHDK, CDR2 SYGVNS. The CDR3 is 16 residues long. J lost 7 bases, V lost 6 bases, and 12 bases had no gene match. CDR3 sequence reads: CASSNPKREGKNEQFF. For the CDR3, the DNA is TGTGCCAGCAGCAACCCTAAGCGGGAGGGGAAGAATGAGCAGTTCTTC.

The chain links TRBV6-1 to TRBJ1-1; weak D call: TRBD1 (5 bases). Germline lookup yields CDR1 MNHNS and CDR2 SASEGT. The CDR3 sequence is 13 residues long. Trimming took off 7 bases at V and 6 bases at J, with 15 bases between the two ends. The CDR3 protein is CASIPGGFPEAFF. CDR3 in DNA: TGTGCCAGCATTCCGGGGGGTTTCCCTGAAGCTTTCTTT.

The chain is built from TRBV11-2 and TRBJ2-1; D perhaps matches TRBD2 (6 bases). Germline assignment: CDR1 SGHAT and CDR2 FQNNGV. The length of the CDR3 is 17 residues. Trimming took 1 base from V and 3 from J, leaving 16 bases between them. CDR3 sequence: CASSLAPGTRNYNEQFF. The CDR3 region has the DNA TGTGCCAGCAGCTTAGCGCCCGGGACTCGAAACTACAATGAGCAGTTCTTC.

The sample holds many counts of this clone. CDR3 nucleotide sequence: TGTGCCAGCAGCTTTCTGTCGGGGAAAAGCACAGATACGCAGTATTTT. It translates to CASSFLSGKSTDTQYF. The chain recombines TRBV11-2 with TRBJ2-3, with D maybe TRBD2 (5 bases). This CDR3 comprises 16 residues. V lost 3 bases and J lost 0, with 13 bases in between. Per germline, CDR1 SGHAT and CDR2 FQNNGV.

The chain is built from TRBV4-2 and TRBJ1-2, with D uncertain. The CDR3 runs 13 residues. With 5 bases removed from V and 5 bases from J, the gap between germline ends came to 12 bases. The V gene's germline CDR1 is LGHNA and CDR2 YNFKEQ. The CDR3 protein is CASSGDEGYGYTF. Written as DNA, the CDR3 is TGTGCCAGCAGCGGCGACGAAGGATATGGCTACACCTTC.